One and the same sample provided the 14 T cell receptor beta chains below, sequenced in a study of blood T cell repertoires in COVID-19. Clones were sequenced by immunoSEQ multiplex PCR, and TCRdb holds only the in-frame ones, with some missing. The table lists tens of thousands of clones, roughly 79% of them singletons. Sequenced input: peripheral blood. These receptors were taken from a woman between 70 and 85 years old with acute or convalescent COVID-19.

CDR3 nucleotide sequence: TGTGCCGTCCCACCGTCGGGAACGAACACCGGGGAGCTGTTTTTT. Residues: CAVPPSGTNTGELFF. This chain joins TRBV11-2 and TRBJ2-2; a weak D match, TRBD2 (5 bases). Per the germline V gene, CDR1 is SGHAT and CDR2 is FQNNGV. The CDR3 totals 15 residues. Trimming cost V 11 bases and J 0 bases, with 16 bases left between them.

This chain joins TRBV18 and TRBJ2-3; 10 nucleotides align to TRBD1. Germline CDR1 KGHSH, CDR2 LQKENI. J lost 1 base, V lost 9 bases, and 7 bases had no gene match. The CDR3 spans 15 residues. The CDR3 protein is CASFPGTGGTDTQYF. As DNA, the CDR3 is TGTGCCAGTTTTCCAGGGACAGGGGGCACAGATACGCAGTATTTT. Full variable domain (missing parts from reference TRBV18 and TRBJ2-3): NAGVMQNPRHLVRRRGQEARLRCSPMKGHSHVYWYRQLPEEGLKFMVYLQKENIIDESGMPKERFSAEFPKEGPSILRIQQVVRGDSAAYFCASFPGTGGTDTQYFGPGTRLTVL.

This clone was found once. The rearrangement links TRBV4-2 to TRBJ1-4; 11 bases are shared with TRBD1. Losses at the gene ends were 0 bases for V and 7 bases for J; bases not matched to a gene: 10. This CDR3 has 18 residues. The germline V gene has CDR1 LGHNA and CDR2 YNFKEQ. For the CDR3, the DNA is TGTGCCAGCAGCCAAGATTCGAGGACAGGGGGCTTTCGTGAAAAACTGTTTTTT. It specifies CASSQDSRTGGFREKLFF.

As DNA, the CDR3 is TGTGCCAGCAGCCGTGGGGGAGGGATTTATGGTGAGCAGTTCTTC. This codes for CASSRGGGIYGEQFF. This chain connects TRBV3-1 (or the pseudogene TRBV3-2) to TRBJ2-1; 7 bases are shared with TRBD2. J lost 9 bases, V lost 4 bases, and 12 bases had no gene match. The CDR3 has 15 residues. CDR1 is LGHDT, CDR2 YNNKEL, per germline (reference sequence).

Sample share makes this clone medium-sized. The chain has TRBV6-5 and TRBJ1-1, with D maybe TRBD1 (5 bases). This CDR3 is 11 amino acids long. Deletions cut 4 bases from V and 10 bases from J, with 10 bases between. The germline V gene encodes CDR1 MNHEY and CDR2 SVGAGI. CDR3 sequence: CASSWEGRAFF. Here the CDR3 DNA reads TGTGCCAGCAGTTGGGAGGGGAGAGCTTTCTTT.

The chain recombines TRBV21-1 with TRBJ1-5; the table's D call, TRBD1, has no DNA check behind it. TRBV21-1 is assigned pseudogene status. The CDR3 totals 16 residues. CDR3 sequence reads: CASSKSDRVGNQPQHF. The CDR3 nucleotides are TGTGCCAGCAGCAAATCCGACAGAGTAGGCAATCAGCCCCAGCATTTT.

The chain joins TRBV12-3 or TRBV12-4 to TRBJ1-4; 7 positions agree with TRBD1. This CDR3 comprises 12 residues. V dropped 4 bases and J dropped 13; count of bases not matched to a gene: 6. CDR3 amino acids: CASSYGTASLFF. As DNA, the CDR3 is TGTGCCAGCAGTTACGGGACAGCATCACTGTTTTTT.

Here the CDR3 reads CASSPGLAGSREQYF. The CDR3 bases are TGTGCCAGCAGCCCCGGACTAGCGGGATCTCGCGAGCAGTACTTC. The chain carries TRBV7-9 and TRBJ2-7; 12 nucleotides align to TRBD2. Germline-derived CDR1 and CDR2 are SEHNR and FQNEAQ (reference sequence). V trimming: 5 bases; J trimming: 6 bases; junction bases outside the gene matches: 8. This CDR3 contains 15 residues.

The chain has TRBV5-1 and TRBJ1-4; tentative D call: TRBD1 (5 bases). The CDR3 has 14 residues. CDR1 SGHRS and CDR2 YFSETQ come from the germline V gene. With 0 bases removed from V and 5 bases from J, the gap between germline ends came to 8 bases. The CDR3 protein is CASSLGQLNEKLFF. The CDR3 DNA follows: TGCGCCAGCAGCTTGGGACAGTTAAATGAAAAACTGTTTTTT. Complete variable domain (other parts from reference TRBV5-1 and TRBJ1-4): KAGVTQTPRYLIKTRGQQVTLSCSPISGHRSVSWYQQTPGQGLQFLFEYFSETQRNKGNFPGRFSGRQFSNSRSEMNVSTLELGDSALYLCASSLGQLNEKLFFGSGTQLSVL.

In its sample, this clone was seen a few times. The chain couples TRBV18 to TRBJ1-1; the D gene is possibly TRBD1 (5 bases). CDR1 and CDR2 from the germline V gene are KGHSH and LQKENI. The CDR3 spans 16 residues. The germline V and J ends were trimmed by 3 bases and 5 bases, with 19 bases remaining between them. This chain's CDR3 is CASSPQGWQGRTEAFF. Here the CDR3 DNA reads TGTGCCAGCTCACCCCAGGGTTGGCAGGGTAGGACTGAAGCTTTCTTT.

The chain combines TRBV25-1 with TRBJ1-1; no firm D call. CDR1 MGHDK and CDR2 SYGVNS come from the germline V gene. V was clipped by 1 base and J by 0 bases, with 6 bases between them. The CDR3 has 14 residues. The CDR3 DNA reads as TGTGCCAGCAGTGAATCTACAGTGAACACTGAAGCTTTCTTT. Its protein product is CASSESTVNTEAFF.

The rearrangement uses TRBV6-4 and TRBJ2-1, with 11 bases lining up with TRBD2. CDR1 is MRHNA, CDR2 SNTAGT, per germline. CDR3 length: 14 amino acids. Trimming removed 4 bases from V and 10 bases from J; junction bases left unmatched: 6. The CDR3 region has the DNA TGTGCCAGCAGTGCGGGACTAGCGGCCCGGGAGCAGTTCTTC. Its protein is CASSAGLAAREQFF.

The genes are TRBV15 and TRBJ2-7, with D tentatively TRBD2 (7 bases). Germline CDR1 LNHNV, CDR2 YYDKDF (reference sequence). V was shortened by 3 bases and J by 3 bases, with 15 bases between the two germline ends. The CDR3 spans 15 residues. The CDR3 DNA reads TGTGCCACCAGCAGGGAGAGGGGAGGGGGCTACGAGCAGTACTTC. This translates into CATSRERGGGYEQYF.

The chain has TRBV27 and TRBJ2-7; 9 positions match TRBD1. After removal of 3 bases from V and 3 bases from J, the junction contained 9 bases not matched to a gene. This CDR3 contains 16 residues. The germline gives CDR1 MNHEY, CDR2 SMNVEV (reference sequence). CDR3 bases: TGTGCCAGCAGTTTCTCCGACCCGGGACAGGGCTACGAGCAGTACTTC. Translating gives CASSFSDPGQGYEQYF.